There are a few counts of the clone carrying this T cell receptor beta chain. This specimen includes other DNA sequences encoding the same CDR3. These data are taken from a study of shared clonotypes between healthy human individuals. TCRdb keeps only in-frame clones here, not all; method: immunoSEQ multiplex PCR. The table shows 2 million to 2.5 million clones, with about 90% occurring only once. The germline V and J ends were trimmed by 4 bases and 5 bases, with 8 bases remaining between them. The CDR3 totals 11 residues. Germline V gene lookup returns CDR1 SQVTM and CDR2 ANQGSEA. What was sequenced was naive CD4+ T cells from PBMCs. Subset noted: CD45RA+ positively selected. V and J are TRBV29-1 and TRBJ1-1; the D is unclear. This sequence was found in a man between 18 and 35 years old in good health. Some clones in this sample may be carry-over from other donors' samples. CDR3 nucleotides: TGCAGCGTTGGTCCAGGAACTGAAGCTTTCTTT. It is translated as CSVGPGTEAFF.